This TCR beta chain is drawn from a study of regulatory T cells in long-lasting Graves disease (dated by TCRdb to the early 2020s). Regarding the study in general: Persistent Graves' disease meant more than 5 years of antithyroid drug treatment with TSH receptor autoantibodies that stayed positive. Peripheral blood TCR sequencing and RNA sequencing compared persistent Graves' disease patients with newly diagnosed Graves' disease patients. The study was registered as a clinical trial and conducted in China. A total of about 35 samples underwent TCR sequencing, from about 13 patients with persistent Graves' disease and 20 patients with newly diagnosed Graves' disease. Persistent Graves' disease patients in the clinical cohort had taken antithyroid drugs for about 10.3 years on average.

The time point label corresponds to: persistent/refractory GD, antithyroid drugs over 5 years with positive TRAb. For both TCR sequencing and RNA sequencing, RNA was extracted from PBMCs using TRIzol. The diagnosis of Graves' disease was made according to American Thyroid Association guidelines. Patients for the study were recruited at an endocrinology department in Xi'an, China. Each patient gave around 9 milliliters of peripheral blood, collected in an EDTA anticoagulant tube. Ficoll Paque Plus density gradient separation was used to isolate PBMCs, and no additional T cell sorting was done. An Agilent 2100 Bioanalyzer and agarose gel were used to check RNA quality, and a NanoDrop 2000 was used to measure RNA concentration. The receptor library was made with multiplex PCR. Sequencing took place on an Illumina HiSeq 4000. iRepertoire HTBI primers and Arm-PCR amplification of CDR3 regions were used to construct TCR beta libraries. PCR products were gel purified before sequencing. On the study's bioinformatics: A total of 62 TRBV and 14 TRBJ segments were identified across samples and were used for gene usage analysis of CDR3 amino acid clonotypes. COPE and FqMerger were used to merge filtered high-quality paired reads into contigs. Contigs were aligned with BLAST to IMGT TRBV, TRBD and TRBJ reference genes, and CDR3 was defined per IMGT. Any clonotype with a frequency above 0.1% was counted as a highly expanded clone. Shannon entropy served as the measure of repertoire diversity, while the Gini coefficient captured V-J evenness. A clonotype found in more than one individual was treated as public. TCRdb reworked the public reads: Q25 trimming with fastp, MiXCR clone assembly, productive beta chains retained. One record per CDR3 amino acid sequence lists the most common genes and DNA. The V and J calls were determined by TCRdb, not by the authors. Recorded for this sample are some 450,000 distinct CDR3 sequences; roughly a quarter of them occurred a single time. The ten largest clones capture roughly a quarter of the sample.

With regard to this clonotype: Its antigen is currently not known. Per-nucleotide qualities are absent, and no much larger clonotype sits a single base away.

Beyond this particular receptor, the publication reports: Peripheral blood alone was examined, since thyroid tissue, which constituted the primary lesion, could not be accessed. Persistent disease showed preferential use of TRBV28, TRBJ1-2 and TRBJ2-5, whereas newly diagnosed disease favored TRBV20-1 and TRBJ2-1. The authors noted that the small sample size was a limitation that may lower accuracy. Only the TCR beta chain was sequenced and analyzed. Patients with persistent disease shared more public clonotypes (about 3,000) than newly diagnosed patients did (approximately 970). Compared with newly diagnosed patients, patients with persistent Graves' disease had lower TCR Shannon entropy and fewer highly expanded clones, which suggests clonal expansion.

V sheds 5 bases and J sheds 4 bases, leaving 12 bases between their ends. Based on the germline V gene (reference sequence), the CDR1 and CDR2 sequences are PRHDT and FYEKMQ. There are 14 amino acids in the CDR3, from cysteine to phenylalanine inclusive. Solely the CDR3 DNA is kept, with 42 bases framed from the first base. This chain joins TRBV13 to TRBJ2-1, with the D gene not confidently named. Here the sequenced sample was peripheral blood mononuclear cells (PBMCs), taken when the disease was refractory, from a patient treated with antithyroid drugs. The TCR was taken from a female donor with Graves disease. The nucleotide sequence is TGTGCCAGCAGCCCCCGGCGACTTTACAATGAGCAGTTCTTC. Its protein product is CASSPRRLYNEQFF.